The clone carrying this T cell receptor (beta chain) was picked up one time. The sequenced cases were selected for having the highest brain T cell transcript signatures. The sample comes from a study of brain T cells in children with intractable seizures. Trimming cost V 9 bases and J 4 bases; bases outside gene matches: 18. The CDR3 contains 18 residues. CDR1 and CDR2 from the germline V gene are MNHEY and SMNVEV (reference sequence). Clones were sequenced by immunoSEQ multiplex PCR, and TCRdb holds only the in-frame ones, with some missing. Of 95,000 to 120,000 clones detected, 90% to 95% appear once; the ten largest clones hold more than 3%.

This sequence was found in a boy in the first two years of life with hemimegalencephaly and intractable seizures. The sample here was peripheral blood, taken at surgery. The chain combines TRBV27 with TRBJ2-5; 12 positions agree with TRBD2. This CDR3 reads CARKDYTPSGRVIETQYF. The CDR3 nucleotides are TGTGCCAGAAAAGACTATACCCCTAGCGGGAGGGTTATAGAGACCCAGTACTTC.